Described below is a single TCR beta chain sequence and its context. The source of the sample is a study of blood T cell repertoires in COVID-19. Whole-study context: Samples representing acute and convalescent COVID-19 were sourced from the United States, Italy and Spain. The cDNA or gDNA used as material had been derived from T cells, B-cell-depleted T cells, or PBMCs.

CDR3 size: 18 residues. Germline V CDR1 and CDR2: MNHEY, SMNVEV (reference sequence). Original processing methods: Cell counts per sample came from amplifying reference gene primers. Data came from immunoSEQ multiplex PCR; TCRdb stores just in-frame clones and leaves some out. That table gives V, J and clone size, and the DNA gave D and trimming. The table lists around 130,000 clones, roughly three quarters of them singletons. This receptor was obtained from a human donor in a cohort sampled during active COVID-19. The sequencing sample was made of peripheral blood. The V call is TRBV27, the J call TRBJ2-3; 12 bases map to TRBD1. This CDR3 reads CATAGTGGVREGPDTQYF. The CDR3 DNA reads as TGTGCTACCGCCGGGACAGGGGGCGTGCGGGAGGGCCCAGATACGCAGTATTTT.